This T cell receptor beta chain came from a study of CD8 T cells in cerebrospinal fluid in Alzheimer's disease. TCRdb reprocessed the 10x single-cell sequencing reads; each CDR3 protein has one entry and no DNA is given. Recorded here are approximately 1,200 distinct CDR3 sequences; the top ten clones represent 15% to 20%. The germline gives CDR1 SGHDN, CDR2 FVKESK. The CDR3 length is 18 residues. Study-wide results and caveats: Expanded clones of at least 3% were commoner in Alzheimer's patients than healthy subjects.

This clonotype is labeled medium-sized based on frequency. What it binds is not known. V gene TRBV14 combines with J gene TRBJ2-7; the TCRdb D gene call, TRBD2, has no DNA to confirm it. This TCR came from a human donor with Parkinson's disease. Source material: cerebrospinal fluid. CDR3 protein: CASSPGLAGALCTYEQYF.